The 27 T cell receptor beta chains below come from one sample, sequenced in a study of cytomegalovirus exposure and HLA in healthy donors. PCR used 60 Vbeta primers and 13 Jbeta primers. Assay used: immunoSEQ multiplex PCR; TCRdb lists only in-frame clones, some missing. The sample holds 150,000 to 180,000 clones, about 84% seen once. Input material: PBMCs. The receptor source for this set is a woman in her forties in good health and CMV-seropositive.

The genes are TRBV5-4 and TRBJ2-1, with a possible D match to TRBD1 (6 bases). CDR3 length equals 12 residues. In germline, CDR1 is SGHNT, CDR2 YYREEE (reference sequence). V dropped 0 bases and J dropped 8 bases, with 6 bases sitting between them. The CDR3 DNA reads TGTGCCAGCAGCTTGGACAGGGATGAGCAGTTCTTC. Its translation is CASSLDRDEQFF.

This sequence joins TRBV19 and TRBJ2-3; 10 bases fit TRBD2. The CDR3 spans 17 residues. J gave up 1 base and V 6 bases, and 10 bases lay outside the gene matches. In germline, CDR1 is LNHDA, CDR2 SQIVND (reference sequence). Here the CDR3 reads CASSPYESGRGTDTQYF. The CDR3 coding sequence is TGTGCCAGTAGCCCATACGAAAGCGGGAGGGGCACAGATACGCAGTATTTT.

The chain carries TRBV7-3 and TRBJ2-5; weak D call: TRBD1 (6 bases). This CDR3 has 15 amino acids. Germline V lookup: CDR1 SGHTA, CDR2 FQGTGA. The germline V and J ends were trimmed by 1 base and 5 bases, with 14 bases remaining between them. CDR3 loop: CASSLSPGVGETQYF. The CDR3 bases are TGTGCCAGCAGCTTAAGTCCAGGGGTTGGGGAGACCCAGTACTTC.

This chain connects TRBV28 to TRBJ2-5, with 8 bases aligning to TRBD2. The CDR3 has 14 amino acids. V gave up 5 bases and J gave up 2 bases; unmatched junction bases: 4. CDR1 and CDR2 from the germline V gene are MDHEN and SYDVKM. The CDR3 nucleotides read TGTGCCAGCAGTCCTAGCGGGTGGCAAGAGACCCAGTACTTC. Protein: CASSPSGWQETQYF.

The rearrangement joins TRBV19 to TRBJ2-5; 9 bases agree with TRBD1. Germline V CDR1 and CDR2: LNHDA, SQIVND (reference sequence). The length of the CDR3 is 13 residues. J was trimmed by 4 bases and V by 6 bases; bases with no gene match: 3. DNA of the CDR3: TGTGCCAGTAGACGACAGGGGGTAGAGACCCAGTACTTC. This codes for CASRRQGVETQYF.

The chain links TRBV6-1 to TRBJ1-2, with 8 bases that match TRBD1. CDR3 size: 17 residues. The V and J ends lost 2 bases and 0 bases, in that order; junction bases with no gene match: 8. In germline, CDR1 is MNHNS, CDR2 SASEGT. CDR3 coding DNA: TGTGCCAGCAGTGAAAGGCGGGGGGGACAGGCTAACTATGGCTACACCTTC. This gives the protein CASSERRGGQANYGYTF.

The chain has TRBV19 and TRBJ2-5, with a possible D match to TRBD1 (5 bases). V lost 1 base and J 1 base, leaving 13 bases between the germline ends. This CDR3 contains 16 residues. CDR1 and CDR2 (germline): LNHDA, SQIVND (reference sequence). The DNA of the CDR3 is TGTGCCAGTAGTATAGGTAGGGGCTCCGTCCAAGAGACCCAGTACTTC. Translating gives CASSIGRGSVQETQYF.

This chain joins TRBV30 and TRBJ1-1, with 8 bases lining up with TRBD1. CDR3 length equals 14 residues. Germline assignment: CDR1 GTSNPN and CDR2 SVGIG (reference sequence). V lost 4 bases, J lost 3 bases, and 7 bases stayed unmatched. The CDR3 region is CAWTSRTGHTEAFF. CDR3 coding DNA: TGTGCCTGGACGTCTCGGACAGGGCACACTGAAGCTTTCTTT. The full variable domain, rest sourced from reference TRBV30 and TRBJ1-1, is SQTIHQWPATLVQPVGSPLSLECTVEGTSNPNLYWYRQAAGRGLQLLFYSVGIGQISSEVPQNLSASRPQDRQFILSSKKLLLSDSGFYLCAWTSRTGHTEAFFGQGTRLTVV.

The rearrangement joins TRBV28 to TRBJ2-7; 8 bases are a match to TRBD1. Germline-derived CDR1 and CDR2 are MDHEN and SYDVKM. V shed 7 bases, J shed 6 bases, and the junction held 14 bases outside the gene matches. The CDR3 is 15 amino acids. CDR3 sequence (DNA): TGTGCCAGCATCCCTTGGGCAGGGGGCATCTCCGAGCAGTACTTC. Protein sequence: CASIPWAGGISEQYF.

The rearrangement uses TRBV7-8 and TRBJ2-1; perhaps TRBD2 as D (6 bases). V shed 5 bases and J shed 0 bases, with 11 bases lying between them. Per germline, CDR1 SGHVS and CDR2 FQNEAQ. The CDR3 contains 15 residues. In nucleotides, the CDR3 is TGTGCCAGCAGCCTCCGGGAGAGCTCCTACAATGAGCAGTTCTTC. Translating gives CASSLRESSYNEQFF.

This clone was recorded once. The chain links TRBV4-2 to TRBJ2-5; 9 bases are shared with TRBD2. Germline CDR1 reads LGHNA; CDR2 reads YNFKEQ. This CDR3 spans 16 amino acids. Losses at the gene ends were 1 base for V and 5 bases for J; bases not matched to a gene: 8. The chain's CDR3 is CASSQVSSGTGETQYF. CDR3 coding DNA: TGTGCCAGCAGCCAAGTTTCTAGCGGGACTGGGGAGACCCAGTACTTC.

This clone was recorded a few times. This sequence joins TRBV30 and TRBJ2-7; D is possibly TRBD1 (6 bases). The CDR3 length is 14 residues. The ends were cut back, 2 bases at V and 3 bases at J, with 14 bases in the middle. Germline-derived CDR1 and CDR2 are GTSNPN and SVGIG (reference sequence). CDR3 in DNA: TGTGCCTGGAGTAAGGTGAGGGGGAGCTACGAGCAGTACTTC. It codes for CAWSKVRGSYEQYF.

V and J are TRBV28 and TRBJ1-3; D ambiguous. The CDR3 runs to 12 residues. CDR1 and CDR2 from the germline V gene are MDHEN and SYDVKM. V lost 6 bases and J lost 2, with 5 bases in between. The CDR3 sequence: CASRAPGNTIYF. DNA of the CDR3: TGTGCCAGCAGGGCCCCTGGAAACACCATATATTTT.

This clone was counted only a few times. The CDR3 DNA follows: TGTGCCAGCAGCCCACTAGCGGCCTGGTCCTACGAGCAGTACTTC. Its protein product is CASSPLAAWSYEQYF. This sequence joins TRBV11-2 and TRBJ2-7; 8 positions agree with TRBD2. The CDR3 totals 15 residues. The trim removed 5 bases at V and 1 base at J, leaving 7 bases unmatched. Germline V lookup: CDR1 SGHAT, CDR2 FQNNGV.

The chain uses TRBV21-1 and TRBJ2-2; whether TRBD2, the table's D call, matches the DNA was not checked. TRBV21-1 is noted as a pseudogene. This CDR3 has 15 residues. The CDR3 DNA sequence: TGTGCCAGCAGCAAAGCATTGCGGGAGAAGGGGGAGCTGTTTTTT. Translation gives CASSKALREKGELFF.

This clone was observed a handful of times. This same CDR3 is encoded by further DNA sequences in the sample. This chain links TRBV6-1 with TRBJ1-2; D is unresolved. CDR1 is MNHNS, CDR2 SASEGT, per germline. The germline V and J ends were trimmed by 2 bases and 1 base, with 5 bases remaining between them. The CDR3 is 13 residues long. The CDR3 spells CASSELLNYGYTF. The CDR3 DNA is TGTGCCAGCAGTGAACTTCTTAACTATGGCTACACCTTC.

This clone was counted between two and nine times. This chain uses TRBV2 with TRBJ2-4, with TRBD1 matching 10 bases. V lost 6 bases to trimming and J lost 0 bases; unmatched junction nucleotides: 17. Germline V gene sequence: CDR1 SNHLY, CDR2 FYNNEI. The CDR3 runs to 20 residues. CDR3 DNA: TGTGCCAGCAGACCCAAGGACAGGGGGATTATAGAAGAAGCCAAAAACATTCAGTACTTC. Its translation is CASRPKDRGIIEEAKNIQYF.

This clone has a handful of counts. The chain joins TRBV18 to TRBJ1-1; tentatively, D is TRBD1 (6 bases). The germline CDR1 and CDR2 sequences are KGHSH and LQKENI. The CDR3 loop spans 13 amino acids. V shed 5 bases and J shed 7 bases, with 14 bases lying between them. The CDR3 DNA reads TGTGCCAGCTCAAGGGGGTCAAATTTTGAAGCTTTCTTT. Residues: CASSRGSNFEAFF.

This chain joins TRBV6-6 and TRBJ2-5, with D possibly TRBD2 on 5 matching bases. Per the germline V gene, CDR1 is MNHNY and CDR2 is SVGAGI (reference sequence). The CDR3 consists of 16 residues. V lost 5 bases, J lost 4 bases, and 20 bases lay in between. CDR3 DNA sequence: TGTGCCAGCAGTGGCCGCCGGGATGCGAGGCCAGAGACCCAGTACTTC. Its protein is CASSGRRDARPETQYF.

The rearrangement links TRBV6-4 to TRBJ2-2; 11 bases agree with TRBD1. Per the germline V gene, CDR1 is MRHNA and CDR2 is SNTAGT. The CDR3 is made up of 17 amino acids. V lost 2 bases to trimming and J lost 1 base; unmatched junction nucleotides: 3. The CDR3 spells CASSDPGTGGNTGELFF. The CDR3, as DNA: TGTGCCAGCAGTGACCCCGGGACAGGGGGGAACACCGGGGAGCTGTTTTTT.

This chain connects TRBV13 to TRBJ2-7, with D possibly matching TRBD1 (5 bases). The V gene lost 1 base and the J gene lost 6 bases, with 13 bases spanning the gap. Germline CDR1 PRHDT, CDR2 FYEKMQ (reference sequence). The CDR3 contains 14 residues. CDR3 sequence: CASSLEGVGLEQYF. CDR3 bases: TGTGCCAGCAGCTTAGAAGGGGTTGGGCTCGAGCAGTACTTC.

The CDR3: CASRRDRFWQPQHF. The DNA for the CDR3 is TGTGCCAGCAGACGGGACAGGTTCTGGCAGCCCCAGCATTTT. V is TRBV6-5 and J is TRBJ1-5; 8 positions agree with TRBD1. V gave up 6 bases and J gave up 7 bases; unmatched junction bases: 8. Per germline, CDR1 MNHEY and CDR2 SVGAGI. The CDR3 sequence is 14 residues long.

CDR3 in amino acids: CASSQSSGAPAQHF. CDR3 nucleotides: TGCGCCAGCAGTCAATCCTCAGGGGCTCCGGCCCAGCATTTT. The V and J genes are TRBV23-1 and TRBJ1-5, with D tentatively TRBD1 (6 bases). TRBV23-1 falls under the ORF class, with uncertain function. This CDR3 region has 14 residues. V was cut by 0 bases and J by 11 bases, with 14 bases left in between.

The chain joins TRBV5-4 to TRBJ2-2; no reliable D call. V was trimmed by 0 bases and J by 1 base, leaving 4 bases between them. Germline V gives CDR1 SGHNT, CDR2 YYREEE (reference sequence). The CDR3 sequence is 14 residues long. The CDR3 nucleotides are TGTGCCAGCAGCTTGGCCTGGAACACCGGGGAGCTGTTTTTT. Translated, it gives CASSLAWNTGELFF.

The chain employs TRBV15 and TRBJ1-1; 8 bases line up with TRBD1. The CDR3 loop spans 15 amino acids. Germline CDR1 reads LNHNV; CDR2 reads YYDKDF (reference sequence). Losses at the gene ends were 6 bases for V and 0 bases for J; bases not matched to a gene: 6. The CDR3 spells CATRQGARMNTEAFF. The CDR3 DNA reads TGTGCCACCAGGCAGGGGGCACGAATGAACACTGAAGCTTTCTTT.

The chain recombines TRBV18 with TRBJ2-3; 7 bases are a match to TRBD1. CDR3 length equals 18 residues. Trimming took 1 base from V and 6 from J; bases not matched to a gene: 16. CDR1 and CDR2 (germline): KGHSH, LQKENI. The CDR3 spells CASSPLRHRGSVGDTQYF. CDR3 nucleotide sequence: TGTGCCAGCTCACCACTCCGCCACAGGGGCTCCGTGGGGGATACGCAGTATTTT.

J is TRBJ2-1 and V is TRBV28, with a weak D call TRBD1 (6 bases). Trimming stripped 2 bases from V and 11 bases from J, with 19 bases between. CDR3 length: 15 residues. The germline V gene has CDR1 MDHEN and CDR2 SYDVKM. The CDR3 DNA follows: TGTGCCAGCAGTTTACCTCAACCACAGGGCTACAAGCAGTTCTTC. Amino acid sequence: CASSLPQPQGYKQFF.